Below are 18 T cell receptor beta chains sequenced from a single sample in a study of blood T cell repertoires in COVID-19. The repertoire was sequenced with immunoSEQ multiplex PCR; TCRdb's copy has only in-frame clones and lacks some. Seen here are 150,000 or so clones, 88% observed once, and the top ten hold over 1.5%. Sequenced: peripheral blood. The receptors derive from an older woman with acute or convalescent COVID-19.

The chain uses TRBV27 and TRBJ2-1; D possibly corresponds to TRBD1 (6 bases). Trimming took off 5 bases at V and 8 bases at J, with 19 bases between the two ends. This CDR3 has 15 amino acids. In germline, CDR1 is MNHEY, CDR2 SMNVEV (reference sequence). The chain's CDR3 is CASSIAGTFVHEQFF. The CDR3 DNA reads TGTGCCAGCAGTATTGCCGGGACATTTGTTCATGAGCAGTTCTTC.

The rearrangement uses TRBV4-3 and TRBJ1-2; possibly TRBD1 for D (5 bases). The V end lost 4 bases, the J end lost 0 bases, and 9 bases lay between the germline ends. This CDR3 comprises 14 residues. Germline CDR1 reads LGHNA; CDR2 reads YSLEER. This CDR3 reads CASSPRGANYGYTF. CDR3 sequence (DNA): TGCGCCAGCAGCCCCCGGGGGGCTAACTATGGCTACACCTTC.

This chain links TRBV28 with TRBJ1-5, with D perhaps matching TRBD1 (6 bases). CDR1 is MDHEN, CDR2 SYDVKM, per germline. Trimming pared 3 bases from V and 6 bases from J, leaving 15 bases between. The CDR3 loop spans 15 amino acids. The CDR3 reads CASSLRGGEGQPQHF. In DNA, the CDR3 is TGTGCCAGCAGTTTGAGAGGGGGAGAGGGTCAGCCCCAGCATTTT.

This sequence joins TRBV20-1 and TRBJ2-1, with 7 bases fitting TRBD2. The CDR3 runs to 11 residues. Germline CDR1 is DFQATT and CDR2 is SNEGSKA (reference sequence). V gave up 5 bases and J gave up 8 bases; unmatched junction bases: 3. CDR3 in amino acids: CSADRGDEQFF. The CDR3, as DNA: TGCAGTGCTGACCGGGGGGATGAGCAGTTCTTC.

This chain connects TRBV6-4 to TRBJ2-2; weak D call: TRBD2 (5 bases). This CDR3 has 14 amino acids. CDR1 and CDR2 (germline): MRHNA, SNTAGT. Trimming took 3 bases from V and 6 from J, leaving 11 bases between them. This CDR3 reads CASSETWRAGELFF. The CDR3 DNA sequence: TGTGCCAGCAGTGAGACGTGGCGGGCCGGGGAGCTGTTTTTT.

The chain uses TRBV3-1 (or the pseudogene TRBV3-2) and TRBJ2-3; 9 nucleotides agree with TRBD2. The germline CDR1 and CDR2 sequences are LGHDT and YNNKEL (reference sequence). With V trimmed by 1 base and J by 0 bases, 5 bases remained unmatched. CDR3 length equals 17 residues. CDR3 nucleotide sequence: TGTGCCAGCAGCCAAGCTCCAGCGGGGGGAAGCACAGATACGCAGTATTTT. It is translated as CASSQAPAGGSTDTQYF.

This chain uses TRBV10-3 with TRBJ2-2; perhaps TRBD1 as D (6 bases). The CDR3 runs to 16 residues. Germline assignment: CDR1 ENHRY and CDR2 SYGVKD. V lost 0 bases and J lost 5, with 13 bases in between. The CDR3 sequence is CAISESIQGKTGELFF. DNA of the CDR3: TGTGCCATCAGTGAGTCGATTCAGGGGAAGACCGGGGAGCTGTTTTTT.

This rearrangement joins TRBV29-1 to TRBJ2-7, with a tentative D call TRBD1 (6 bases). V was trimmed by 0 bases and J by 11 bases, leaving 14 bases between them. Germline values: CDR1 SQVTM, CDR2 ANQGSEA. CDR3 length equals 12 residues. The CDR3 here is CSVEDPDRPKYF. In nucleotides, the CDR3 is TGCAGCGTTGAAGATCCTGACAGGCCGAAGTACTTC.

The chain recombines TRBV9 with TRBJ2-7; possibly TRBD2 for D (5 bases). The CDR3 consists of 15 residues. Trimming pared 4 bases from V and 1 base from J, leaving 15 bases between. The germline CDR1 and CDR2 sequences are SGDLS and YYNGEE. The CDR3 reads CASSYGPGGSYEQYF. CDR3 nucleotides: TGTGCCAGCAGCTACGGCCCAGGAGGATCCTACGAGCAGTACTTC.

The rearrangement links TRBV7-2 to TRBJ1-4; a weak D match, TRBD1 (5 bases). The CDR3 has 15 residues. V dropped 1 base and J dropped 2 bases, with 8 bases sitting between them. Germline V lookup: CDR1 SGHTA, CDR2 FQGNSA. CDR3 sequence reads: CASSLVAGTNEKLFF. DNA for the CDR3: TGTGCCAGCAGCTTAGTGGCAGGGACTAATGAAAAACTGTTTTTT.

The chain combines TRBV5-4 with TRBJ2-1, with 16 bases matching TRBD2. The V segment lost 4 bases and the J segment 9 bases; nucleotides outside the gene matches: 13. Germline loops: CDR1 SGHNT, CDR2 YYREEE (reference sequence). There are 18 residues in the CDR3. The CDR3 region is CASSPGTSGGAPRGEQFF. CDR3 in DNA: TGTGCCAGCAGCCCGGGGACTAGCGGGGGGGCCCCGAGGGGTGAGCAGTTCTTC.

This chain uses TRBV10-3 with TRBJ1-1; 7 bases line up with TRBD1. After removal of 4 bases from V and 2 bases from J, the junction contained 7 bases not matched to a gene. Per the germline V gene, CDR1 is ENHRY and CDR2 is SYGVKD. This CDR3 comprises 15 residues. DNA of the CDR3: TGTGCCATCAGTGGAATGACAGGGCACAACACTGAAGCTTTCTTT. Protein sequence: CAISGMTGHNTEAFF.

The CDR3 coding sequence is TGTGCCAGCAGCTTACGGGACAGGGGCAGGAATGAGCAGTTCTTC. This encodes CASSLRDRGRNEQFF. The chain has TRBV7-3 and TRBJ2-1, with 10 nucleotides matching TRBD1. The CDR3 runs to 15 residues. Trimming removed 2 bases from V and 7 bases from J; junction bases left unmatched: 5. Per the germline V gene, CDR1 is SGHTA and CDR2 is FQGTGA.

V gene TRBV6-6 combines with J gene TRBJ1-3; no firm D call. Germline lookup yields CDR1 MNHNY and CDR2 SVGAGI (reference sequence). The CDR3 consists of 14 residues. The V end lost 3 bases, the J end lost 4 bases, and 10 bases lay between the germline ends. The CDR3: CASSYEGQGNTIYF. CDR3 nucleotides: TGTGCCAGCAGTTATGAGGGCCAAGGAAACACCATATATTTT.

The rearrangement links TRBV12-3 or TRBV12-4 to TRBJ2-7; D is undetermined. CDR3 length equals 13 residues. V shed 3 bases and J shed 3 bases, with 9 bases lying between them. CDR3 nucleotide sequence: TGTGCCAGCAGTTTGTTGACTTTCTACGAGCAGTACTTC. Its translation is CASSLLTFYEQYF.

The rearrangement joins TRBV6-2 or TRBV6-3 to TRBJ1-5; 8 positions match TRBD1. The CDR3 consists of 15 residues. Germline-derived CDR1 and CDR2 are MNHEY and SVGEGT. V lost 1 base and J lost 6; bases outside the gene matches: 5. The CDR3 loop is CASSYYGQGVQPQHF. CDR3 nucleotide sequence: TGTGCCAGCAGTTACTATGGACAGGGAGTTCAGCCCCAGCATTTT.

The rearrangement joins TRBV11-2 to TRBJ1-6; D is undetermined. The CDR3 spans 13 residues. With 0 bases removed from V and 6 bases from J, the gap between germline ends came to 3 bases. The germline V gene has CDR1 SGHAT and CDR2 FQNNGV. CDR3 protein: CASSLDLNSPLHF. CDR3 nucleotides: TGTGCCAGCAGCTTAGACCTTAATTCACCCCTCCACTTT.

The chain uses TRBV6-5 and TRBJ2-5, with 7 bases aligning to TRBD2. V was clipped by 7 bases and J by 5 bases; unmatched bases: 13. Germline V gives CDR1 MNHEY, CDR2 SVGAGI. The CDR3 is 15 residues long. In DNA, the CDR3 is TGTGCCAGCATGGATTCTGGGGTGGGAGGGGAGACCCAGTACTTC. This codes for CASMDSGVGGETQYF.